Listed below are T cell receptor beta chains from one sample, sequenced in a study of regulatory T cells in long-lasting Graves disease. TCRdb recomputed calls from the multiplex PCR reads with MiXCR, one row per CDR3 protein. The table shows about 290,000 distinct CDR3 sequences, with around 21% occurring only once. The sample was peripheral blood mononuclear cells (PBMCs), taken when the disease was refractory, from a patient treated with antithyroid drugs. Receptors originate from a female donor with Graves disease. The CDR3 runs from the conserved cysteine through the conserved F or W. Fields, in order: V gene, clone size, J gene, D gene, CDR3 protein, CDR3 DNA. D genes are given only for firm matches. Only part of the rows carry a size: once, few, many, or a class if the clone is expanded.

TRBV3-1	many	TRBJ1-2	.	CASSQVAGRYGYTF	TGTGCCAGCAGCCAAGTGGCCGGCCGCTATGGCTACACCTTC
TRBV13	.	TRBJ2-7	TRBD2	CASSSSGTSVYEQYF	TGTGCCAGCAGCAGTAGTGGGACTAGCGTGTACGAGCAGTACTTC
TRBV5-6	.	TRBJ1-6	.	CASSLDPRYNSPLHF	TGTGCCAGCAGCTTGGATCCGCGCTATAATTCACCCCTCCACTTT
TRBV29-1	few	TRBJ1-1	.	CSVEDPTENTEAFF	TGCAGCGTTGAAGACCCGACGGAGAACACTGAAGCTTTCTTT
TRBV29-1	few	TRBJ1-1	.	CSVLPLNTEAFF	TGCAGCGTGCTGCCCTTGAACACTGAAGCTTTCTTT
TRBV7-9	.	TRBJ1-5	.	CASSGDGDSNQPQHF	TGTGCCAGCAGCGGGGACGGTGATAGCAATCAGCCCCAGCATTTT
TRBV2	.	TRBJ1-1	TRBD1	CASSESDRKGTEAFF	TGTGCCAGCAGTGAGTCGGACAGGAAGGGGACTGAAGCTTTCTTT
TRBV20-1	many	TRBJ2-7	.	CSASNRERYEQYF	TGCAGTGCTAGTAATCGGGAGAGGTACGAGCAGTACTTC
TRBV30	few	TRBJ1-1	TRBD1	CAGGQGGKAFF	TGTGCCGGGGGACAGGGAGGGAAAGCTTTCTTT
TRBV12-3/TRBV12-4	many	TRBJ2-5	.	CASSLVSDPAWPEGTQYF	TGTGCCAGCAGTTTAGTTTCAGACCCCGCCTGGCCGGAAGGGACCCAGTACTTC
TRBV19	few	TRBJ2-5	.	CASSSYPGETQYF	TGTGCCAGTAGCTCTTACCCGGGGGAGACCCAGTACTTC
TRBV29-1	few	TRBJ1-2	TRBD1	CSVETQGEGGYTF	TGCAGCGTTGAAACGCAGGGGGAGGGTGGCTACACCTTC
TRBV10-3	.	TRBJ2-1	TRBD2	CAISEPSGRWSEQFF	TGTGCCATCAGTGAACCTAGCGGGAGGTGGAGTGAGCAGTTCTTC
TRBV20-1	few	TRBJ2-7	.	CSARQVGSYEQYF	TGCAGTGCTAGACAGGTCGGCTCCTACGAGCAGTACTTC
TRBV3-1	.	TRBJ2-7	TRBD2	CASSQGSTSGSGEQYF	TGTGCCAGCAGCCAAGGCTCAACTAGCGGGAGTGGAGAGCAGTACTTC
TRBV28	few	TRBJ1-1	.	CASSPRGGDEAFF	TGTGCCAGCAGTCCGCGGGGGGGTGATGAAGCTTTCTTT
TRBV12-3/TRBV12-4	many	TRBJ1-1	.	CASSLAIGGPTEAFF	TGTGCCAGCAGTTTAGCGATAGGGGGACCCACTGAAGCTTTCTTT
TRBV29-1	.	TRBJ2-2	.	CSVVLQGLGGELFF	TGCAGCGTTGTCCTGCAGGGGCTAGGCGGGGAGCTGTTTTTT